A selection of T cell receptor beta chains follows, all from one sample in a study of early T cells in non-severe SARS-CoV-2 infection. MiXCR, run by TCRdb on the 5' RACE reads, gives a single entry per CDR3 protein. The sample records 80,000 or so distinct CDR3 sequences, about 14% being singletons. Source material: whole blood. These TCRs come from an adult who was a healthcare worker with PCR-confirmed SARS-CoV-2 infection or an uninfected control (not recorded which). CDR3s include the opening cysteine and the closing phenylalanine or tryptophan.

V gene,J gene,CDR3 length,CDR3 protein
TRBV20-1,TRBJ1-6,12,CSATGNNSPLHF
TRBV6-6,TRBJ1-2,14,CASSSPGPYYGYTF
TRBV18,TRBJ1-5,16,CASSPAQDIPGQPQHF
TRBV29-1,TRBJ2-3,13,CSAGGGRADTQYF
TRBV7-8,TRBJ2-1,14,CASSPGLAYNEQFF
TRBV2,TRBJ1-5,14,CASSEGRGNQPQHF
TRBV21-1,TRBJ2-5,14,CASSKAGWPETQYF
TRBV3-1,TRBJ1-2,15,CASSQKGLPFYGYTF
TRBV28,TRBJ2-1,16,CASSLVGGQSYNEQFF
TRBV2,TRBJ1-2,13,CASSVGGMEGYTF
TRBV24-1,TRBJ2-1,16,CATSEPTSGPYNEQFF
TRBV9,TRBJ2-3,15,CASSASTGAADTQYF
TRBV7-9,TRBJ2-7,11,CASSLNYEQYF
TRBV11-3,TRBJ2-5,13,CASSQARAGAQYF
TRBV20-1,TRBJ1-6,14,CSATRDTYNSPLHF
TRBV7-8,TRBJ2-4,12,CASSSRLEEKYF
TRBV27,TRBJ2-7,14,CASSFRDRAYEQYF
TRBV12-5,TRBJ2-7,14,CASGLGQGAYEQYF
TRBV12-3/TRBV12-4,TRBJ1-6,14,CASSLLDRNSPLHF
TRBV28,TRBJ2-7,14,CASSSSGSRYEQYF
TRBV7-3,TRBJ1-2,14,CASSQAGPGDGYTF
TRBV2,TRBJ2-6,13,CASSDYRANVLTF
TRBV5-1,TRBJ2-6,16,CASNPRTSSGANVLTF
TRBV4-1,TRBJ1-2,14,CASSQPYENYGYTF
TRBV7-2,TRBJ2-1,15,CASSKTSGRNNEQFF
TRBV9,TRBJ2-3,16,CASSGWTGTSTDTQYF
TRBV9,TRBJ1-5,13,CASSVDVGQPQHF
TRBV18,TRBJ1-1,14,CASSQSGPNTEAFF
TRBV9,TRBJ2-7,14,CASSVGTNPYEQYF
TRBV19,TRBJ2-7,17,CASSSMTGQPNYYEQYF
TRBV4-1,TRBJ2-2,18,CASSLPKGTDLDTGELFF